The subject of this entry is one TCR beta chain. This record comes from a study of shared clonotypes between healthy human individuals. About the research overall: Ranging from 18 to 49 in age, donors were two women and three men. The study used three CD4 naive, three CD4 memory, two CD8 naive and one CD8 memory plate per donor.

The CDR3 is 13 residues long. V was shortened by 5 bases and J by 8 bases, with 12 bases between the two germline ends. Germline values: CDR1 SGHTA, CDR2 FQGNSA. Deep-level running was used for the assay. The protocol was immunoSEQ multiplex PCR, while the TCRdb copy is restricted to in-frame clones and leaves out a portion. The repertoire consists of hundreds of thousands of clones, with around 67% occurring once and the leading ten covering 1.7%. The receptor comes from a woman in her twenties or thirties in good health. The chain links TRBV7-2 to TRBJ1-4; D uncertain. The sample consisted of memory CD4+ T cells sorted from blood. The subset was: CD45RA-negative fraction. In DNA, the CDR3 is TGTGCCAGCAGCAACCCAGACGGGGAAAAACTGTTTTTT. It is translated as CASSNPDGEKLFF.